The 10 T cell receptor beta chains below all came from one sample that was sequenced in a study of cytotoxic CD8 clonotypes in ibrutinib-treated CLL. Profiled with immunoSEQ multiplex PCR; TCRdb holds only in-frame clones, not every one. The sample shows approximately 130,000 clones, 84% of them seen only once. Material: PBMCs, obtained after 24 months of ibrutinib treatment. These receptors were taken from a human donor with chronic lymphocytic leukemia.

The chain combines TRBV19 with TRBJ2-2; D is undetermined. Trimming cost V 3 bases and J 7 bases, with 9 bases left between them. The CDR3 is 13 residues long. Looked up from germline, CDR1 is LNHDA and CDR2 is SQIVND (reference sequence). CDR3 sequence (DNA): TGTGCCAGTAGTATTGTGGTGATCGGGGAGCTGTTTTTT. This codes for CASSIVVIGELFF.

The chain employs TRBV6-5 and TRBJ1-2, with D unclear. Germline-derived CDR1 and CDR2 are MNHEY and SVGAGI. Trimming removed 2 bases at V and 8 bases at J, with 18 bases between. The CDR3 contains 15 residues. The CDR3 nucleotides read TGTGCCAGCAGTTACGCGAGGCTACCTAGGTCGGGCTACACCTTC. Protein sequence: CASSYARLPRSGYTF.

The chain links TRBV2 to TRBJ2-5; the match to TRBD2 covers 7 bases. The CDR3 has 14 amino acids. Unmatched junction bases numbered 6, after V lost 7 bases and J lost 1 base. Germline assignment: CDR1 SNHLY and CDR2 FYNNEI. The CDR3 protein is CASMRDYLQETQYF. CDR3 nucleotides: TGTGCCAGCATGAGGGACTACCTCCAAGAGACCCAGTACTTC.

The J gene is TRBJ1-1, the V gene TRBV29-1; 9 nucleotides match TRBD1. Germline V gene data show CDR1 as SQVTM and CDR2 as ANQGSEA. V dropped 7 bases and J dropped 6; count of bases not matched to a gene: 9. The CDR3 sequence is 13 residues long. Here the CDR3 reads CSAGQGSSPEAFF. CDR3 nucleotides: TGCAGCGCCGGACAGGGGTCCTCTCCTGAAGCTTTCTTT.

This sequence joins TRBV11-2 and TRBJ1-4; D is possibly TRBD1 (6 bases). This CDR3 region has 14 residues. V lost 3 bases to trimming and J lost 6 bases, with 11 bases between them. CDR1 and CDR2 (germline): SGHAT, FQNNGV. This CDR3 is CASSLTGVDEKLFF. The CDR3, as DNA: TGTGCCAGCAGCTTGACAGGCGTAGATGAAAAACTGTTTTTT.

The chain uses TRBV18 and TRBJ1-4, with 12 bases fitting TRBD1. There are 16 residues in the CDR3. V dropped 4 bases and J dropped 2; count of bases not matched to a gene: 2. Per germline, CDR1 KGHSH and CDR2 LQKENI. CDR3 coding DNA: TGTGCCAGCTCACGGGGACAGGGGGCGACTAATGAAAAACTGTTTTTT. Protein: CASSRGQGATNEKLFF.

The chain recombines TRBV5-4 with TRBJ2-1; 11 bases match TRBD1. CDR1 is SGHNT, CDR2 YYREEE, per germline (reference sequence). Germline trimming cut 4 bases from V and 7 bases from J; bases unmatched to any gene: 7. This CDR3 has 15 amino acids. The chain's CDR3 is CASSNRDRGWNEQFF. Written as DNA, the CDR3 is TGTGCCAGCAGCAACCGGGACAGGGGGTGGAATGAGCAGTTCTTC.

The V and J genes are TRBV7-9 and TRBJ1-5, with a tentative D call TRBD1 (5 bases). Between the trimmed V and J ends, which lost 8 bases and 2 bases, there was a span of 10 bases. The CDR3 has 13 residues. From germline, CDR1 is SEHNR and CDR2 FQNEAQ (reference sequence). The CDR3 region is CASGGGGNQPQHF. CDR3 nucleotides: TGTGCCAGCGGGGGAGGGGGCAATCAGCCCCAGCATTTT.

CDR3 residues: CATSRGVFSYEQYF. The CDR3 coding sequence is TGTGCCACCAGCAGGGGGGTTTTTAGCTACGAGCAGTACTTC. J is TRBJ2-7 and V is TRBV15; D may match TRBD1 or TRBD2 (5 bases each). Germline lookup yields CDR1 LNHNV and CDR2 YYDKDF (reference sequence). The CDR3 is made up of 14 amino acids. V lost 3 bases to trimming and J lost 3 bases, with 12 bases between them.

The chain carries TRBV6-4 and TRBJ1-5, with 8 bases matching TRBD1. Germline CDR1 MRHNA, CDR2 SNTAGT. The length of the CDR3 is 19 residues. V shed 2 bases and J 4 bases; nucleotides not matched to a gene: 16. CDR3 nucleotides: TGTGCCAGCAGTGACGCGGAAAATTGGGGACAGGCAATGAATCAGCCCCAGCATTTT. Protein sequence: CASSDAENWGQAMNQPQHF.